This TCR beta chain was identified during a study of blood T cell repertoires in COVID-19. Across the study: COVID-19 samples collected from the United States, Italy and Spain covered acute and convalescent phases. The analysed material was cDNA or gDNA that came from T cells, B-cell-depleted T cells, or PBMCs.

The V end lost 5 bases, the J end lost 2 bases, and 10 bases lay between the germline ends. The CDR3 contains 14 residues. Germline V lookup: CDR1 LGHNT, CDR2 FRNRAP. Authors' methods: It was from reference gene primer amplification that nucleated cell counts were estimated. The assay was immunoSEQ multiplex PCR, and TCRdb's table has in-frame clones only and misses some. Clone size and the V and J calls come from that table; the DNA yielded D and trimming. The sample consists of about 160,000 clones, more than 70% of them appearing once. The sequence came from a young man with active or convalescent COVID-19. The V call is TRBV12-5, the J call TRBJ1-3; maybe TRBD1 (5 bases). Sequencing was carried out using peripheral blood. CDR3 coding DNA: TGTGCTAGTGGTCCCCCGGGGGCTGGAAACACCATATATTTT. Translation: CASGPPGAGNTIYF. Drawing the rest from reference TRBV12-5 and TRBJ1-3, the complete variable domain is DARVTQTPRHKVTEMGQEVTMRCQPILGHNTVFWYRQTMMQGLELLAYFRNRAPLDDSGMPKDRFSAEMPDATLATLKIQPSEPRDSAVYFCASGPPGAGNTIYFGEGSWLTVV.